The 10 T cell receptor beta chains reported below all come from one sample, sequenced in a study of T-cell reconstitution after alpha-beta-depleted transplantation in children. This sample's TCRbeta library carried unique molecular identifier barcodes. TCRdb ran MiXCR on the PCR reads and lists one entry per CDR3 protein. This table has hundreds of thousands of distinct CDR3 sequences, under 20% appearing once. The specimen comprised PBMCs, mostly from graft donor cells, sampled 360 days after TCRalphabeta/CD19-depleted stem cell transplant. The receptor set was obtained from a male patient aged 2-15 years who had a stem cell transplant for acute lymphoblastic leukemia, so the T cells may come from the graft donor.

There are a few counts of this clonotype. The chain carries TRBV10-3 and TRBJ2-3; tentative D call: TRBD2 (6 bases). V was trimmed by 4 bases and J by 0 bases, leaving 14 bases between them. Germline V gene lookup returns CDR1 ENHRY and CDR2 SYGVKD. This CDR3 is built from 16 residues. The CDR3 loop is CAISARLALSTDTQYF. The DNA of the CDR3 is TGTGCCATCAGTGCTCGGCTAGCGCTGAGCACAGATACGCAGTATTTT.

This clonotype was observed many times. This chain connects TRBV5-6 to TRBJ2-7, with 8 bases that match TRBD1. Trimming cost V 7 bases and J 0 bases; bases outside gene matches: 9. CDR3 length: 15 residues. Germline CDR1 and CDR2: SGHDT and YYEEEE. The chain's CDR3 is CASSPDRGSSYEQYF. CDR3 bases: TGTGCCAGCTCACCTGACAGGGGAAGCTCCTACGAGCAGTACTTC.

This clonotype was counted a few times. V and J are TRBV21-1 and TRBJ2-4. TRBV21-1 is a pseudogene. There are 14 residues in the CDR3. The CDR3 reads CASRYPRAKNIQYF. CDR3 sequence (DNA): TGTGCCAGCAGGTATCCAAGAGCCAAAAACATTCAGTACTTC.

This chain links TRBV4-2 with TRBJ2-7, with 9 bases aligning to TRBD2. Germline V gene lookup returns CDR1 LGHNA and CDR2 YNFKEQ. V lost 0 bases and J lost 7; bases outside the gene matches: 13. The length of the CDR3 is 17 residues. The CDR3 protein is CASSQDRVSGRSGEQYF. CDR3 sequence (DNA): TGTGCCAGCAGCCAAGATAGAGTTAGCGGGAGAAGTGGTGAGCAGTACTTC.

In its sample, this clonotype was seen many times. The J gene is TRBJ2-1, the V gene TRBV20-1, with a tentative D call TRBD1 (5 bases). This CDR3 is built from 9 residues. The V gene's germline CDR1 is DFQATT and CDR2 SNEGSKA (reference sequence). V lost 7 bases, J lost 13 bases, and 11 bases lay in between. The CDR3 bases are TGCAGTGGGGGCCCGCGCCAGTTCTTC. This gives the protein CSGGPRQFF.

The rearrangement joins TRBV5-4 to TRBJ2-1; 8 positions match TRBD2. V trimming: 0 bases; J trimming: 5 bases; junction bases outside the gene matches: 1. The CDR3 covers 14 residues. CDR1 and CDR2 from the germline V gene are SGHNT and YYREEE (reference sequence). This CDR3 reads CASSLAAGDNEQFF. The CDR3 nucleotides are TGTGCCAGCAGCTTGGCAGCGGGAGACAATGAGCAGTTCTTC.

This rearrangement joins TRBV4-2 to TRBJ2-6, with D possibly TRBD2 on 5 matching bases. The CDR3 is 16 residues long. V was clipped by 3 bases and J by 0 bases, with 9 bases between them. CDR1 LGHNA and CDR2 YNFKEQ come from the germline V gene. Here the CDR3 reads CASSHALASGANVLTF. The CDR3 coding sequence is TGTGCCAGCAGCCATGCCCTAGCCTCTGGGGCCAACGTCCTGACTTTC.

This chain connects TRBV12-3 or TRBV12-4 to TRBJ1-3, with no clear D. This CDR3 spans 12 amino acids. Trimming removed 2 bases from V and 4 bases from J, with 3 bases in between. Here the CDR3 DNA reads TGTGCCAGCAGTTTAAACGGAAACACCATATATTTT. Protein: CASSLNGNTIYF.

This clonotype was picked up a small number of times. The chain joins TRBV3-1 to TRBJ2-3, with D tentatively TRBD2 (5 bases). The CDR3 runs 13 residues. Trimming shortened V by 1 base and J by 10 bases, and 12 bases separated the two germline ends. Looked up from germline, CDR1 is LGHDT and CDR2 is YNNKEL (reference sequence). In nucleotides, the CDR3 is TGTGCCAGCAGCCAAGGGGAGTTTTCTCCGCAGTATTTT. Its protein is CASSQGEFSPQYF.

This chain connects TRBV10-3 to TRBJ1-5; possibly TRBD1 for D (5 bases). CDR3 length: 14 residues. V was trimmed by 4 bases and J by 6 bases, leaving 13 bases between them. Germline CDR1 reads ENHRY; CDR2 reads SYGVKD. CDR3: CAISGVPGPQPQHF. CDR3 in DNA: TGTGCCATCAGTGGGGTTCCAGGGCCTCAGCCCCAGCATTTT.